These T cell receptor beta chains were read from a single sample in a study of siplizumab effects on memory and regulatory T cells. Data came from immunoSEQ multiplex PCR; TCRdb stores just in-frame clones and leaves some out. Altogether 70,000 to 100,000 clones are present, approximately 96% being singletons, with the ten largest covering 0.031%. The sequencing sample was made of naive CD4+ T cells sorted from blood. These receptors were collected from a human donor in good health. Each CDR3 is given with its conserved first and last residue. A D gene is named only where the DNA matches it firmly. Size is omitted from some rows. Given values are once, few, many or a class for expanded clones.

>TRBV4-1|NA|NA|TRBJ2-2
CASSQAPGTNTGELFF
TGCGCCAGCAGCCAAGCTCCGGGGACGAACACCGGGGAGCTGTTTTTT
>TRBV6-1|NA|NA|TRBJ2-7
CASSETGLTYEQYF
TGTGCCAGCAGCGAGACGGGTTTGACCTACGAGCAGTACTTC
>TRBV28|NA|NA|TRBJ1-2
CASSLIGSYGYTF
TGTGCCAGCAGTTTAATTGGGAGCTATGGCTACACCTTC
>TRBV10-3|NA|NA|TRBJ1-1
CAISELGATEAFF
TGTGCCATCAGTGAGTTGGGGGCGACTGAAGCTTTCTTT
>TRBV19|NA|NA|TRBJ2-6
CASTIGSSGANVLTF
TGTGCCAGTACTATAGGGAGCTCTGGGGCCAACGTCCTGACTTTC
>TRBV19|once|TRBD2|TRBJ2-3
CASSGLAGDTDTQYF
TGTGCCAGTAGCGGACTAGCGGGGGACACAGATACGCAGTATTTT
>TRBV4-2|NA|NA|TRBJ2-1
CASSQELGLGNEQFF
TGTGCCAGCAGCCAAGAGTTGGGCCTCGGCAATGAGCAGTTCTTC
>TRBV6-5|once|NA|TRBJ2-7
CASSYPGLQYF
TGTGCCAGCAGTTATCCGGGGCTGCAGTACTTC
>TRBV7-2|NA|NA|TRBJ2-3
CASSADTDTQYF
TGTGCCAGCAGCGCCGACACAGATACGCAGTATTTT
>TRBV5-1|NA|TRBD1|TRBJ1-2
CASSRGQAGYGYTF
TGCGCCAGCAGCCGAGGACAGGCGGGCTATGGCTACACCTTC
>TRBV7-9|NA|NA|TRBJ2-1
CASSLGDNEQFF
TGTGCCAGCAGCTTAGGGGACAATGAGCAGTTCTTC
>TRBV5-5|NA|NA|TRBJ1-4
CASSLAEVEKLFF
TGTGCCAGCAGCTTGGCGGAGGTGGAAAAACTGTTTTTT
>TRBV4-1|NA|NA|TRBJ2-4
CASSQDRTVAKNIQYF
TGCGCCAGCAGCCAAGACCGGACAGTCGCCAAAAACATTCAGTACTTC
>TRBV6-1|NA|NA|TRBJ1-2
CASSGGVNYGYTF
TGTGCCAGCAGTGGGGGGGTGAACTATGGCTACACCTTC
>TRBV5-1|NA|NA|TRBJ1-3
CASSYTGSSGNTIYF
TGCGCCAGCAGCTATACAGGGAGTAGTGGAAACACCATATATTTT
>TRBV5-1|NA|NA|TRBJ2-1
CASSLAQLPYNEQFF
TGCGCCAGCAGCTTGGCACAGCTCCCCTACAATGAGCAGTTCTTC
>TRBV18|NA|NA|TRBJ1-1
CASSPSEGNTEAFF
TGTGCCAGCTCACCCTCGGAGGGGAACACTGAAGCTTTCTTT
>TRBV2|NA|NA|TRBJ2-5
CASRSLETQYF
TGTGCCAGCAGGTCACTAGAGACCCAGTACTTC
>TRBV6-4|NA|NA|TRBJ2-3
CASSDKDYTDTQYF
TGTGCCAGCAGTGACAAGGATTACACAGATACGCAGTATTTT
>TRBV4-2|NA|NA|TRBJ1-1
CASSQGANTEAFF
TGTGCCAGCAGCCAGGGGGCTAACACTGAAGCTTTCTTT
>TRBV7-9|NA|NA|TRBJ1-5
CASSERTDQPQHF
TGTGCCAGCAGCGAGCGGACAGACCAGCCCCAGCATTTT
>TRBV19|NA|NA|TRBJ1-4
CASVVRGTGNEKLFF
TGTGCCAGCGTCGTGCGGGGAACAGGGAATGAAAAACTGTTTTTT
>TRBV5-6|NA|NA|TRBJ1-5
CASSLAGGGNQPQHF
TGTGCCAGCAGCTTGGCGGGAGGGGGCAATCAGCCCCAGCATTTT
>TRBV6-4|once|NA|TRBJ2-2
CASSETNTGELFF
TGTGCCAGCAGTGAAACGAACACCGGGGAGCTGTTTTTT
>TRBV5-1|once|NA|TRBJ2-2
CASSLGSGYTGELFF
TGCGCCAGCAGCTTGGGGTCAGGGTACACCGGGGAGCTGTTTTTT
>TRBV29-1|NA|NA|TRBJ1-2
CSVEWQFYYGYTF
TGCAGCGTTGAATGGCAGTTTTACTATGGCTACACCTTC
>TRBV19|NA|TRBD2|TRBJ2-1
CASSNFLRTSYEQFF
TGTGCCAGTAGTAATTTTTTGAGGACTAGTTATGAGCAGTTCTTC
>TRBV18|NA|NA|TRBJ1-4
CASSPSRDSMGTFMKKLFF
TGTGCCAGCTCACCAAGTCGGGACTCCATGGGGACATTCATGAAAAAGTTGTTTTTT
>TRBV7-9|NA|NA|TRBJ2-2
CASSHDRFVGELFF
TGTGCCAGCAGCCACGATAGGTTTGTCGGGGAGCTGTTTTTT
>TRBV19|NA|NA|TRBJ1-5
CASSSDSNKPQHF
TGTGCCAGTAGTTCAGACAGCAATAAGCCCCAGCATTTT
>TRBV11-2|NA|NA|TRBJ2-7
CASSIIYEQYF
TGTGCCAGCAGCATTATTTACGAGCAGTACTTC
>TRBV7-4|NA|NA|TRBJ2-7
CASSLTSRVNYEQYF
TGTGCCAGCAGCTTAACGTCCAGGGTCAACTACGAGCAGTACTTC
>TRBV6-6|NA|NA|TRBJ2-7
CASSSGTTYEQYF
TGTGCCAGCAGTTCCGGGACAACCTACGAGCAGTACTTC
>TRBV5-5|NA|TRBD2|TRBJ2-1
CASSPGTSGYNEQFF
TGTGCCAGCAGCCCCGGGACTAGCGGCTACAATGAGCAGTTCTTC
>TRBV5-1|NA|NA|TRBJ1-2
CASSFRNDRDPGGIRF
TGCGCCAGCAGCTTCCGTAATGACCGGGACCCAGGTGGTATTCGCTTC
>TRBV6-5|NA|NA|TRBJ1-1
CASSLSRDTEAFF
TGTGCCAGCAGTTTAAGTCGGGACACTGAAGCTTTCTTT
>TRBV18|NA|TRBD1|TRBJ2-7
CASSGTGYEQYF
TGTGCCAGCTCCGGGACAGGTTACGAGCAGTACTTC